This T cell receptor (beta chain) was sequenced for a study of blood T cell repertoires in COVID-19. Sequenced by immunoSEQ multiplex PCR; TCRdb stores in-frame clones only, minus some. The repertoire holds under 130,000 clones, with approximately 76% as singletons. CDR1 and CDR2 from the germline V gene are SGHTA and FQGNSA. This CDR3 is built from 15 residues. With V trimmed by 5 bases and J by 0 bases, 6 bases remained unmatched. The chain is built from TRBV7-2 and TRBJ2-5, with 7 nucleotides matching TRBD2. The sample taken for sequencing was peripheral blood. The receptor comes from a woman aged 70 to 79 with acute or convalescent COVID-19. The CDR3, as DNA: TGTGCCAGCAGCCGCCGAGCGGGGAACCAAGAGACCCAGTACTTC. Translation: CASSRRAGNQETQYF.